This TCR beta chain was found in a study of cytomegalovirus exposure and HLA in healthy donors. Study-level findings and limits: CMV serostatus was the sole immune exposure data available. A later analysis showed that HLA-associated TCR beta chains had undergone more clonal expansion than equally common others. Highly shared variants forming one cluster were likely a sequencing artifact. Fewer N-insertions (relative to the approximately 670-donor mean) were reportedly seen in an Asian-associated ancestry cluster in a later analysis.

Worth noting for this clone: What it recognizes is unknown.

The PCR ran on 60 Vbeta and 13 Jbeta primers. The data were produced by immunoSEQ multiplex PCR, yet TCRdb's version contains in-frame clones alone and is incomplete. Of 100,000 to 150,000 clones listed, 72% are singletons. V lost 6 bases to trimming and J lost 1 base; unmatched junction nucleotides: 7. This CDR3 region has 15 residues. CDR1 is SNHLY, CDR2 FYNNEI, per germline. This TCR was sampled from a man aged 30-40 years in good health and CMV-seronegative. Sequencing was done on a sample of PBMCs. V usage is TRBV2 and J usage is TRBJ1-2; TRBD1 agrees at 8 bases. In DNA form, the CDR3 reads TGTGCCAGCAGCCGTGGACAGGGAGTTAACTATGGCTACACCTTC. Its protein is CASSRGQGVNYGYTF.